This TCR beta chain is from a study of T cell changes during pregnancy in multiple sclerosis. The CDR3 length is 17 residues. Clones were sequenced by immunoSEQ multiplex PCR, and TCRdb holds only the in-frame ones, with some missing. The sample lists tens of thousands of clones, roughly nine tenths occurring once. This specimen consisted of CD4+ T cells from peripheral blood mononuclear cells, obtained in the first trimester of pregnancy. The rearrangement links TRBV21-1 to TRBJ2-3; TRBD1, the D gene given by the table, was not confirmed from the DNA. TRBV21-1 is annotated as a pseudogene. This clonotype was obtained from a female donor with multiple sclerosis, enrolled in a pregnancy study. The CDR3 DNA sequence: TGTGCCAGCAGCAAAGCGCAGGGAAGCTCTGGCACAGATACGCAGTATTTT. Translating gives CASSKAQGSSGTDTQYF.